A selection of T cell receptor beta chains follows, all from one sample in a study of OX40 agonist ivuxolimab in advanced cancers. Using immunoSEQ multiplex PCR, the repertoire was profiled, and TCRdb retains in-frame clones only, with some absent. The sample carries approximately 70,000 clones, about nine tenths recorded once. The sequenced sample was CD4+ or CD8+ T cells sorted from blood, obtained in a trial of the OX40 agonist ivuxolimab. The source is an adult with an advanced solid tumor such as melanoma, head and neck, liver or kidney cancer. Each CDR3 is given with its conserved first and last residue. Fields, in order: CDR3 protein, CDR3 DNA, J gene, V gene, D gene. A D gene is named only where the DNA matches it firmly.

cdr3_aa: CATRPPGQNEKLFF
cdr3_nt: TGTGCCACCCGACCGCCAGGGCAAAATGAAAAACTGTTTTTT
j_call: TRBJ1-4
v_call: TRBV6-5
d_call: NA

cdr3_aa: CASSLGAGETQYF
cdr3_nt: TGTGCCAGCAGCCTGGGCGCGGGGGAGACCCAGTACTTC
j_call: TRBJ2-5
v_call: TRBV7-8
d_call: NA

cdr3_aa: CASSWDILNQPQHF
cdr3_nt: TGTGCCAGCAGCTGGGACATTTTAAATCAGCCCCAGCATTTT
j_call: TRBJ1-5
v_call: TRBV5-5
d_call: NA

cdr3_aa: CSYQGLETQYF
cdr3_nt: TGCAGCTACCAGGGTTTGGAGACCCAGTACTTC
j_call: TRBJ2-5
v_call: TRBV29-1
d_call: NA

cdr3_aa: CASSSNQGGTEAFF
cdr3_nt: TGTGCCAGCAGCTCAAATCAGGGGGGGACTGAAGCTTTCTTT
j_call: TRBJ1-1
v_call: TRBV11-1
d_call: TRBD1

cdr3_aa: CASSLYRAREETQYF
cdr3_nt: TGTGCCAGCAGCCTTTACAGGGCGAGGGAAGAGACCCAGTACTTC
j_call: TRBJ2-5
v_call: TRBV4-2
d_call: NA

cdr3_aa: CASSLVQSASEQYF
cdr3_nt: TGTGCCAGCAGCTTGGTACAATCAGCTAGCGAGCAGTACTTC
j_call: TRBJ2-7
v_call: TRBV5-5
d_call: NA

cdr3_aa: CASSQVRTGGYEQYF
cdr3_nt: TGCGCCAGCAGCCAGGTCCGGACAGGGGGTTACGAGCAGTACTTC
j_call: TRBJ2-7
v_call: TRBV4-3
d_call: TRBD1

cdr3_aa: CASSARQGSVYEQYF
cdr3_nt: TGTGCCAGCAGTGCCCGACAGGGTAGTGTCTACGAGCAGTACTTC
j_call: TRBJ2-7
v_call: TRBV27
d_call: TRBD1

cdr3_aa: CAGQSTTEAFF
cdr3_nt: TGTGCCGGGCAATCGACAACTGAAGCTTTCTTT
j_call: TRBJ1-1
v_call: TRBV7-9
d_call: NA

cdr3_aa: CASSLAPGGFYEQYF
cdr3_nt: TGTGCCAGCAGCTTGGCCCCCGGCGGTTTCTACGAGCAGTACTTC
j_call: TRBJ2-7
v_call: TRBV5-4
d_call: NA

cdr3_aa: CASTRGPALSSYNEQFF
cdr3_nt: TGTGCCAGCACCCGGGGACCAGCGCTGAGCTCCTACAATGAGCAGTTCTTC
j_call: TRBJ2-1
v_call: TRBV5-4
d_call: NA

cdr3_aa: CASSPSGSLFYEQYF
cdr3_nt: TGTGCCAGCAGCCCTAGCGGGAGCTTGTTCTACGAGCAGTACTTC
j_call: TRBJ2-7
v_call: TRBV6-5
d_call: TRBD2

cdr3_aa: CASSLTGGRGYNEQFF
cdr3_nt: TGTGCCAGCAGCTTAACAGGGGGCAGGGGGTACAATGAGCAGTTCTTC
j_call: TRBJ2-1
v_call: TRBV11-2
d_call: TRBD1